Each of the 3 T cell receptor beta chains below was sequenced from the same sample in a study of cytomegalovirus exposure and HLA in healthy donors. The protocol was immunoSEQ multiplex PCR, while the TCRdb copy is restricted to in-frame clones and leaves out a portion. This sample carries fewer than 150,000 clones, around 88% of them seen once, and the ten largest clones take 7.5% to 8.5%. Sequenced: PBMCs. The receptors originated from a woman between 18 and 29 years old in good health and CMV-seropositive.

CDR3 region: CSVCPPGNTGELFF. CDR3 DNA: TGCAGCGTTTGCCCCCCGGGGAACACCGGGGAGCTGTTTTTT. The chain carries TRBV29-1 and TRBJ2-2; the D is unclear. V shed 5 bases and J shed 1 base, with 11 bases lying between them. CDR3 length: 14 amino acids. Germline CDR1 is SQVTM and CDR2 is ANQGSEA.

The chain combines TRBV30 with TRBJ1-5; TRBD1 matches at 7 bases. With 5 bases clipped from V and 6 bases from J, the junction kept 7 bases outside the gene matches. Looked up from germline, CDR1 is GTSNPN and CDR2 is SVGIG (reference sequence). The CDR3 is made up of 13 amino acids. The chain's CDR3 is CAWGAGGGQPQHF. CDR3 bases: TGTGCCTGGGGAGCAGGGGGAGGTCAGCCCCAGCATTTT.

This clone was seen a single time. This chain links TRBV19 with TRBJ1-1, with TRBD1 identical over 7 bases. The germline gives CDR1 LNHDA, CDR2 SQIVND (reference sequence). The CDR3 length is 15 residues. The ends lost 5 bases at V and 4 bases at J; junction bases unmatched: 10. The CDR3 DNA sequence: TGTGCCAGTAGTTTGACAGGGCATGGAGCCACTGAAGCTTTCTTT. It encodes CASSLTGHGATEAFF.